This TCR beta chain came from a study of vaccination and CD4 T cells after COVID-19. The treatment denotes: roughly 10-day PBMC culture with coronavirus spike peptide pools or control peptides (ViraFEST assay). TCRs were sequenced by ViraFEST after antigen-specific T cells had been expanded with peptide pools. A remark on this clonotype: Antigen specificity is unknown.

The study sequenced cultured CD4+ T cell DNA using the Oncomine TCR Beta short-read assay. Genomic DNA extraction was carried out from cultured CD4+ T cells. TCRdb passed the PCR reads through MiXCR, listing each CDR3 protein once. Found here are over 10,000 distinct CDR3 sequences, over 60% of them singletons; the top ten hold roughly 24%. The CDR3 has 16 amino acids. The V segment lost 6 bases and the J segment 2 bases; nucleotides outside the gene matches: 11. The germline V gene encodes CDR1 MNHEY and CDR2 SVGEGT. The source of this sequence is a human donor who had recovered from COVID-19. The rearrangement links TRBV6-2 or TRBV6-3 to TRBJ2-7, with 9 bases matching TRBD2. The sample comprised CD4+ T cells from blood, cultured in vitro. In DNA, the CDR3 is TGTGCCAGCAGCCAGCCGCGACTAGCGGATACCTACGAGCAGTACTTC. Translated, it gives CASSQPRLADTYEQYF.